Sequencing of this T cell receptor beta chain was carried out in a study of blood T cells in healthy people across ages (dated by TCRdb to the mid-2010s). Regarding the research as a whole: In model experiments, template switching captured roughly one uniquely barcoded TCR beta cDNA molecule for every two T cells. Age-related changes in TCR beta repertoire diversity were measured in the study by deep sequencing normalized with unique cDNA molecular identifiers. The donors were divided into four age groups: young (average approximately 16 years), middle-aged (about 39), aged (62) and long-lived (roughly 86). Using the same blood draw, the study looked at two additional independent replicas of 1 million unique cDNA reads for two donors, one aged 18 to 29 and the other aged 80 or older. Overall study results and their limits: Observed TCR beta diversity per million T cells fell roughly linearly with age, and a significant reduction was already apparent by age around 36. Total diversity estimates from one million sequenced T cells were considered lower bounds and underestimates. Conclusive comparison of naive and antigen-experienced compartments was prevented by the profiling of bulk unsorted PBMCs. Because donor CMV infection status was unknown, age-related changes in expanded clonotypes were potentially confounded. A strong correlation was found between observed TCR beta diversity and the percentage of naive T cells measured by flow cytometry. Compared with the aged group, the long-lived group had more naive CD4+ T cells, fewer expanded clones and increased TCR diversity, suggesting age selection.

Systemically healthy Caucasian individuals from Russia, 35 to 40 in total and aged about 6 to 95 years, were included as donors. Each donor gave 9 to 10 milliliters of peripheral blood, collected into EDTA-treated Vacutainer tubes. PBMCs were isolated by Ficoll-Paque density-gradient centrifugation, with at least 6 million obtained per sample. Total RNA was extracted from PBMCs with Trizol reagent, with at least 6 micrograms obtained per sample. The percentages of naive CD45RAhigh/CD27high T cells were determined by flow cytometry on a PBMC aliquot from every donor. This clonotype appeared a few times. Its antigen target is currently unknown. The junction departs from germline at one end; a sequencing error may be responsible. Library method: 5' RACE. Sequenced on an Illumina HiSeq 2500. A second roughly 6 to 12 cycle PCR used a sample-barcoded 5' primer and a J-beta primer mix. A template-switch 5' adaptor carrying 12 random nucleotides introduced a unique molecular identifier onto each TCR beta cDNA molecule. Each sample yielded at least 3 million CDR3-containing paired-end reads. First-strand cDNA synthesis was performed from all RNA using the Mint cDNA synthesis kit, with priming by a TRBC-specific oligonucleotide. Following uracil-DNA glycosylase treatment, all cDNA underwent a first 18-cycle PCR with the universal primers M1SS and BC2_uni_R. On the authors' methods: Each sample was normalized by randomly selecting 1 million high-quality reads, each carrying a distinct molecular identifier. Instead of being binned into consensus sequences, reads that shared molecular identifiers were thrown out. MiTCR, set to a Q25 quality threshold and the strictest error-elimination algorithm, was used for CDR3 identification, clonotype clustering and error correction. A nonparametric unseen species model with Euler transformation was used to estimate a lower bound on total TCR beta diversity. The public reads were run again by TCRdb, first through fastp at Q25 and then through MiXCR, and only productive beta chains were kept. Each CDR3 protein gets just one entry, which takes the most common genes and DNA from the rows behind it. The V and J calls come from TCRdb's annotation, not from the publication. Here the sample has hundreds of thousands of distinct CDR3 sequences; roughly 25% occur a single time. The ten top clones hold 3% of the sample.

The CDR3 has 15 amino acids, counting the end cysteine and phenylalanine. This entry keeps only the CDR3 DNA: 45 bases, framed from base 1. For CDR1 and CDR2, the germline V gene lists SGHRS and YFSETQ. This same sample was also part of a study on T cells of mothers and their children. As described in the second report: Donors were nine systemically healthy Caucasian individuals: three mothers and their six children. cDNA synthesis consumed the entire amount of extracted RNA, loaded at around 1.4 ug RNA in each 15 ul reaction. In the second PCR, sample barcodes and 2-4 random nucleotides were introduced via the M1S primer. More than 8.5 million TCR beta CDR3 reads were obtained from each mother, and some 3.2 million reads were obtained from each child. TCR recombination output is similarly shaped by thymic selection in related and unrelated pairs, with a minor effect exerted by inherited differences. Normalized repertoire overlap was always slightly but never significantly higher in related than unrelated mother-child pairs. Persistent microchimeric T cell clones were not detected, at a sensitivity of about 99 clones per million clonotypes. Deep NGS was used in the study to compare the TCR beta repertoires of mothers and children and to look for features that separate related mother-child pairs from unrelated individuals. On average, the children were roughly 10 +/- 4 years old, while the mothers were approximately 41 +/- 4 years old. After adapter ligation with NEBNext reagents, the libraries were sequenced on Illumina HiSeq 2000 with 100+100 nt paired-end reads. To avoid cross-contamination, the mother libraries and the child libraries were prepared a month apart and sequenced in separate runs. Each donor had between roughly 450,000 and 2,100,000 distinct TCR beta clonotypes identified. Naive TCR beta clonotypes were estimated from low-frequency clonotypes matched to each donor's FACS-determined naive share, without sorting.

This sequence was found in a boy younger than 18 in good health. Sequencing used blood. The rearrangement combines TRBV5-1 with TRBJ1-2; the D gene is perhaps TRBD1, from 6 matching bases. The CDR3 reads as follows: CASSLDGQPKYGYTF. The nucleotide sequence reads TGCGCCAGCAGCTTGGATGGACAGCCTAAGTATGGCTACACCTTC.